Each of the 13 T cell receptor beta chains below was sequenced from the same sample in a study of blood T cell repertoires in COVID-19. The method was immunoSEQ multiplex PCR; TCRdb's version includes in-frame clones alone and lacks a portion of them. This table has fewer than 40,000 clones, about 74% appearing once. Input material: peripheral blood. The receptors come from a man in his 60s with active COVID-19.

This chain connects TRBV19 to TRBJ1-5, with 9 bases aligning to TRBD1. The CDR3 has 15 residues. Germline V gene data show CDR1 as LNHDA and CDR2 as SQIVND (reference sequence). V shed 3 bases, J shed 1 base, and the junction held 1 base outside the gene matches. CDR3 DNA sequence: TGTGCCAGTAGTATCACAGGGGGCAGCAATCAGCCCCAGCATTTT. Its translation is CASSITGGSNQPQHF.

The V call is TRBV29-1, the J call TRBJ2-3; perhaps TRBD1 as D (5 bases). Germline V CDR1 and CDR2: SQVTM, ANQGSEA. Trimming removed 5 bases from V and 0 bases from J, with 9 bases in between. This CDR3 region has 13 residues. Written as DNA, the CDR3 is TGCAGCGTTATACAGGATAGCACAGATACGCAGTATTTT. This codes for CSVIQDSTDTQYF.

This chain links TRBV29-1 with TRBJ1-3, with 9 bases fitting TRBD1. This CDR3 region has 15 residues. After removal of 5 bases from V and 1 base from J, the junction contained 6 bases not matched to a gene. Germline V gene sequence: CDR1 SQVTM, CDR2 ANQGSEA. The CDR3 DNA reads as TGCAGCGTTCCGGGACAGGGTCAGTCTGGAAACACCATATATTTT. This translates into CSVPGQGQSGNTIYF.

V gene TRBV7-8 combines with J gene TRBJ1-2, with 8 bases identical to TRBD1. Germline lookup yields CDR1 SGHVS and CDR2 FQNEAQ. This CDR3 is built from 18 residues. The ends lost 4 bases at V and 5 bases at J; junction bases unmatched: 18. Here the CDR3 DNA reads TGTGCCAGCAGCTCGAGGGCCCTAATACAGGGGGGTATATATGGCTACACCTTC. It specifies CASSSRALIQGGIYGYTF.

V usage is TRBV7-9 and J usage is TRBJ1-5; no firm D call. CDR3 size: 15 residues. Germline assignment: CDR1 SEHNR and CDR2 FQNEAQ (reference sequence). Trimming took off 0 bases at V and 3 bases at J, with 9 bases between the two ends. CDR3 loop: CASSLAGTDNQPQHF. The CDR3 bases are TGTGCCAGCAGCTTAGCAGGAACAGACAATCAGCCCCAGCATTTT.

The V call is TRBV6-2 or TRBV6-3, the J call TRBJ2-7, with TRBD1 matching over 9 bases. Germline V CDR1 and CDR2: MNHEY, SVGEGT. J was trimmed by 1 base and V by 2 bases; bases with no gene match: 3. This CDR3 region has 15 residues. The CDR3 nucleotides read TGTGCCAGCAGTTACGGAGGGACAGGGTCCTACGAGCAGTACTTC. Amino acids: CASSYGGTGSYEQYF.

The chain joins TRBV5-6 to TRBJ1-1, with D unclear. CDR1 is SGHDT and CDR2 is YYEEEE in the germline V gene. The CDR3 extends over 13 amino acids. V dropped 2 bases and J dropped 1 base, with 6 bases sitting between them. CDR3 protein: CASSLGGNTEAFF. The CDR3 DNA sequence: TGTGCCAGCAGCTTAGGAGGGAACACTGAAGCTTTCTTT. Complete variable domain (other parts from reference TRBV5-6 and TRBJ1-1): DAGVTQSPTHLIKTRGQQVTLRCSPKSGHDTVSWYQQALGQGPQFIFQYYEEEERQRGNFPDRFSGHQFPNYSSELNVNALLLGDSALYLCASSLGGNTEAFFGQGTRLTVV.

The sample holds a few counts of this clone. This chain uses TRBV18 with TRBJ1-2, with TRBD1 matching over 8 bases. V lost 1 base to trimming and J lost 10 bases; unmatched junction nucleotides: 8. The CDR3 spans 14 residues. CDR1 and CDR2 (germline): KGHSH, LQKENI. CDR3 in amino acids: CASSPQNQGAPYTF. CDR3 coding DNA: TGTGCCAGCTCACCACAAAACCAGGGGGCCCCCTACACCTTC.

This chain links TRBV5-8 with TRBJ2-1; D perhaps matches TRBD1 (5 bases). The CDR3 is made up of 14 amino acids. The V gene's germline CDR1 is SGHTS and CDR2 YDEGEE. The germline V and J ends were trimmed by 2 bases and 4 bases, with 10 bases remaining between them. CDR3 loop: CASSLWGRYNEQFF. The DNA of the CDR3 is TGTGCCAGCAGCTTATGGGGCAGATACAATGAGCAGTTCTTC. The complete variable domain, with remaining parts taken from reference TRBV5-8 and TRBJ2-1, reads EAGVTQSPTHLIKTRGQQATLRCSPISGHTSVYWYQQALGLGLQFLLWYDEGEERNRGNFPPRFSGRQFPNYSSELNVNALELEDSALYLCASSLWGRYNEQFFGPGTRLTVL.

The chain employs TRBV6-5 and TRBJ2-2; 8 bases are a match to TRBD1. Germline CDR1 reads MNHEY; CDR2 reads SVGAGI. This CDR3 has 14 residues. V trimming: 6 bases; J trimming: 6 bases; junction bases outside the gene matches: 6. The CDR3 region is CASRDRVVAGELFF. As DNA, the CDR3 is TGTGCCAGCAGGGACAGGGTAGTAGCCGGGGAGCTGTTTTTT.

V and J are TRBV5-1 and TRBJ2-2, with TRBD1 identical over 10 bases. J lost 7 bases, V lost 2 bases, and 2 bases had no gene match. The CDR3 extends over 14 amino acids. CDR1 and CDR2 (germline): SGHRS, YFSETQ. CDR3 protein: CASSLGQGVGELFF. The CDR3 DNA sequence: TGCGCCAGCAGCTTAGGACAGGGGGTCGGGGAGCTGTTTTTT.

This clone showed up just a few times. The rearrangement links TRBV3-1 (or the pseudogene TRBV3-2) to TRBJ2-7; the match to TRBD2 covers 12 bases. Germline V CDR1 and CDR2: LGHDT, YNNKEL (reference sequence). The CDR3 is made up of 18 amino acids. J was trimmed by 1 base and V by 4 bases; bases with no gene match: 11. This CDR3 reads CASSPGLAGFLISYEQYF. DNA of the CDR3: TGTGCCAGCAGCCCGGGACTAGCGGGTTTTCTTATTTCCTACGAGCAGTACTTC.

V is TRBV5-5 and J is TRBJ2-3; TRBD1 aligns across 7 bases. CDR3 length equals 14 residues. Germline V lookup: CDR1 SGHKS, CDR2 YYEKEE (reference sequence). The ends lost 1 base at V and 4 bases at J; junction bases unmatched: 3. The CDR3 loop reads CASSLTRGSDTQYF. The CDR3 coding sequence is TGTGCCAGCAGCTTGACCAGGGGGTCAGATACGCAGTATTTT.